A selection of T cell receptor beta chains follows, all from one sample in a study of response to subunit inactivated influenza vaccine. TCRdb reprocessed the RT-PCR reads with MiXCR, giving one entry per CDR3 protein. The sample includes under 850,000 distinct CDR3 sequences, 15% to 20% of them seen just once. Sequencing was performed on PBMCs from blood, taken roughly 5 days after vaccination. The receptor set was obtained from a man in his fifties who received an inactivated influenza vaccine. The CDR3 runs from the conserved cysteine through the conserved F or W. A D gene is named only where the DNA matches it firmly. Size tells how often a clone was seen (once, few, many) or the class of an expanded clone, and some rows leave it out.

>TRBJ2-5|TRBV20-1|TRBD1|few
TGCAGTGCTAGCAAGGGGACAGGGTACGAGACCCAGTACTTC
CSASKGTGYETQYF
>TRBJ2-2|TRBV5-1|-|few
TGCGCCACCACGACAAGGATGGGAAACACCGGGGAGCTGTTTTTT
CATTTRMGNTGELFF
>TRBJ2-1|TRBV5-1|-|few
TGCGCCAGCAGCTTGAGCCAGGCCCAGCAGTTCTTC
CASSLSQAQQFF
>TRBJ2-3|TRBV5-1|TRBD1|few
TGCGCCAGCAGCGTTACGGGGACAGGGGATTCAGATACGCAGTATTTT
CASSVTGTGDSDTQYF
>TRBJ2-7|TRBV9|TRBD2|-
TGTGCCAGCAGCCCAGGGACTAGCGCGACTTACGAGCAGTACTTC
CASSPGTSATYEQYF
>TRBJ2-2|TRBV27|-|few
TGTGCCAGCAGTTTTTCCCGGGACGGGGAGCTGTTTTTT
CASSFSRDGELFF
>TRBJ2-1|TRBV5-1|-|many
TGCGCCAGCAGCTTGGGTGGAGGCCGGAGTTCCTACAATGAGCAGTTCTTC
CASSLGGGRSSYNEQFF
>TRBJ2-2|TRBV4-3|TRBD1|few
TGCGCCAGCAGCAAAGGCAGGGGGCTTGGCGGGGAGCTGTTTTTT
CASSKGRGLGGELFF
>TRBJ1-6|TRBV7-8|-|-
TGTGCCAGCAGCTTACAGAGCAGGAGGGATTCACCCCTCCACTTT
CASSLQSRRDSPLHF
>TRBJ1-3|TRBV28|-|few
TGTGCCAGCAGTAAGCCGGGCCCTCAAGTTGGAAACACCATATATTTT
CASSKPGPQVGNTIYF
>TRBJ1-6|TRBV7-9|TRBD1|few
TGTGCCAGCAGCCCGGGACAGACCGATTCACCCCTCCACTTT
CASSPGQTDSPLHF
>TRBJ1-1|TRBV5-1|-|many
TGCGCCAGCAGCCTGTCAGGGGTGGGCACTGAAGCTTTCTTT
CASSLSGVGTEAFF
>TRBJ2-5|TRBV5-1|TRBD2|-
TGCGCCAGCAGCTTGGCCAATCGGGGACTACGGTACTTC
CASSLANRGLRYF
>TRBJ2-7|TRBV5-1|-|-
TGCGCCAGCAGCTTGTTCTACGGGACAAAGAATTACGAGCAGTACTTC
CASSLFYGTKNYEQYF
>TRBJ2-7|TRBV20-1|TRBD2|many
TGCAGTGCTACAGGGAGAGGCCTAGCGGGGTTCGAGCAGTACTTC
CSATGRGLAGFEQYF